The sample holds many counts of the clone carrying this T cell receptor (beta chain). This entry belongs to a study of post-analysis software for immune sequencing data. Unique molecular identifiers were carried by the TCR beta cDNA libraries. Each CDR3 protein gets one entry after TCRdb re-called the PCR reads with MiXCR. Of under 200,000 distinct CDR3 sequences detected, roughly 40% appear once; the ten largest clones hold 25% to 35%. The CDR3 loop spans 16 amino acids. The trim removed 0 bases at V and 9 bases at J, leaving 11 bases unmatched. Germline loops: CDR1 SGHDT, CDR2 YYEEEE. The V call is TRBV5-6, the J call TRBJ2-4, with 8 bases that match TRBD2. This specimen was blood, taken after autologous hematopoietic stem cell transplantation. The source of this sequence is a girl aged 5 to 17 with multiple sclerosis. The CDR3 nucleotides are TGTGCCAGCAGCTTGGGGGGCGGGAGGTCTGACAGCATTCAGTACTTC. Protein: CASSLGGGRSDSIQYF.